This T cell receptor beta chain emerged from a study of shared clonotypes between healthy human individuals. As regards this clone: The antigen remains unidentified.

Study results and caveats: Sharing of clonotypes among donors was expected to vary with sequencing depth.

Sequenced by immunoSEQ multiplex PCR; TCRdb stores in-frame clones only, minus some. The sample holds under 600,000 clones, around 77% seen once. The V gene lost 3 bases and the J gene lost 7 bases, with 16 bases spanning the gap. In germline, CDR1 is ENHRY, CDR2 SYGVKD. The CDR3 covers 15 residues. Unsorted samples relied on about 90 million PBMCs, which served as the source of genomic DNA. The rearrangement links TRBV10-3 to TRBJ2-1, with D perhaps matching TRBD2 (5 bases). Sequenced material: PBMCs. The receptor's source is a woman in her 40s in good health. Some clones in this sample may be carry-over from other donors' samples. This chain's CDR3 is CAISDSADGGNEQFF. The DNA of the CDR3 is TGTGCCATCAGTGATAGCGCCGACGGTGGTAATGAGCAGTTCTTC.